The 6 T cell receptor beta chains listed next were all sequenced from one sample in a study of T-cell memory formation after mild COVID-19. TCRdb used MiXCR to reprocess the 5' RACE reads, holding one entry per CDR3 protein. The table shows 90,000 to 120,000 distinct CDR3 sequences, with approximately 15% occurring only once. The sample taken for sequencing was PBMCs or a T cell subset sorted from them (not recorded which). These TCRs come from a young man who had mild COVID-19 (a few samples of this study predate the infection). Cell type and time point are not known.

This clonotype has only a few counts. V is TRBV18 and J is TRBJ2-1; a possible D gene is TRBD2 (6 bases). This CDR3 region has 15 residues. Germline V gene lookup returns CDR1 KGHSH and CDR2 LQKENI. Trimming cost V 4 bases and J 4 bases, with 14 bases left between them. The CDR3 here is CASSLGLRPYNEQFF. CDR3 coding DNA: TGTGCCAGCTCACTGGGACTGAGACCTTACAATGAGCAGTTCTTC.

J is TRBJ1-5 and V is TRBV15, with D unresolved. Germline CDR1 reads LNHNV; CDR2 reads YYDKDF (reference sequence). This CDR3 is built from 14 residues. The V and J ends lost 5 bases and 0 bases respectively, with 8 bases between them. CDR3 sequence reads: CATSPTDSNQPQHF. The CDR3 bases are TGTGCCACCAGCCCGACCGATAGCAATCAGCCCCAGCATTTT.

The chain couples TRBV9 to TRBJ1-2; possibly TRBD1 for D (5 bases). This CDR3 contains 13 residues. V shed 7 bases and J shed 2 bases, with 12 bases lying between them. Germline-derived CDR1 and CDR2 are SGDLS and YYNGEE. CDR3 bases: TGTGCCAGCCCCGCGGGACCCAACTATGGCTACACCTTC. Amino acids: CASPAGPNYGYTF.

V gene TRBV4-3 combines with J gene TRBJ2-3; 10 bases match TRBD2. Per the germline V gene, CDR1 is LGHNA and CDR2 is YSLEER. CDR3 length equals 16 residues. The trim removed 3 bases at V and 2 bases at J, leaving 5 bases unmatched. CDR3 residues: CASSQGTSGVTDTQYF. The CDR3 nucleotides are TGCGCCAGCAGCCAGGGAACTAGCGGGGTCACAGATACGCAGTATTTT.

The rearrangement links TRBV10-2 to TRBJ2-2; the D is unclear. Between the trimmed V and J ends, which lost 2 bases and 1 base, there was a span of 5 bases. The CDR3 spans 14 residues. Germline-derived CDR1 and CDR2 are WSHSY and SAAADI. This CDR3 is CASSEGLNTGELFF. DNA of the CDR3: TGCGCCAGCAGTGAGGGGCTGAACACCGGGGAGCTGTTTTTT.

This clonotype came up a few times. The CDR3 nucleotides are TGTGCCACTGGCCTAGCGGGGGCCTACGAGCAGTACTTC. Encoded protein: CATGLAGAYEQYF. The genes are TRBV6-5 and TRBJ2-7; the match to TRBD2 covers 10 bases. CDR1 is MNHEY and CDR2 is SVGAGI in the germline V gene. The CDR3 length is 13 residues. V lost 10 bases, J lost 2 bases, and 5 bases stayed unmatched.